The text below deals with one T cell receptor beta chain. This sample stems from a study of cytomegalovirus exposure and HLA in healthy donors. The PCR was carried out with 60 Vbeta primers and 13 Jbeta primers. Assay used: immunoSEQ multiplex PCR; TCRdb lists only in-frame clones, some missing. Of approximately 170,000 clones listed, roughly four fifths are singletons. CDR3 length: 13 residues. Trimming took off 3 bases at V and 9 bases at J, with 16 bases between the two ends. Germline V CDR1 and CDR2: SGHRS, YFSETQ. The chain employs TRBV5-1 and TRBJ2-7; maybe TRBD2 (5 bases). The clonotype comes from a woman in her twenties or thirties in good health and CMV-seropositive. Material: PBMCs. The CDR3 bases are TGCGCCAGCAGCTCGTCCTTCGGGGAAGGGCAGTACTTC. The encoded protein is CASSSSFGEGQYF.